Following are 3 T cell receptor beta chains from one sample sequenced in a study of response to subunit inactivated influenza vaccine. TCRdb analysed the RT-PCR reads with MiXCR anew, one entry per CDR3 protein. Of 250,000 to 350,000 distinct CDR3 sequences in the sample, approximately 20% were seen once. Sequences were derived from PBMCs from blood, sampled 21 months after vaccination. The receptors derive from a man aged 50-75 years who received an inactivated influenza vaccine.

This clonotype has only a few counts. The rearrangement links TRBV2 to TRBJ2-2; 7 nucleotides align to TRBD1. This CDR3 contains 15 residues. V was clipped by 2 bases and J by 11 bases; unmatched bases: 11. Germline CDR1 reads SNHLY; CDR2 reads FYNNEI. The CDR3 DNA sequence: TGTGCCAGCAGTGAAAGAGGGGGCAGCAGCGGCGAGCTGTTTTTT. This sequence encodes CASSERGGSSGELFF. The whole variable domain, remainder taken from reference TRBV2 and TRBJ2-2, is EPEVTQTPSHQVTQMGQEVILRCVPISNHLYFYWYRQILGQKVEFLVSFYNNEISEKSEIFDDQFSVERPDGSNFTLKIRSTKLEDSAMYFCASSERGGSSGELFFGEGSRLTVL.

This rearrangement joins TRBV12-3 or TRBV12-4 to TRBJ1-5; TRBD1 matches at 7 bases. V lost 3 bases to trimming and J lost 7 bases; unmatched junction nucleotides: 12. The CDR3 spans 16 residues. The CDR3 protein is CASSLTGPGGGQPQHF. The CDR3, as DNA: TGTGCCAGCAGTTTGACGGGGCCAGGGGGGGGACAGCCCCAGCATTTT.

This clonotype appeared a few times. This chain uses TRBV2 with TRBJ2-7, with 9 nucleotides matching TRBD2. Trimming took 7 bases from V and 5 from J; bases not matched to a gene: 6. The CDR3 extends over 13 amino acids. Looked up from germline, CDR1 is SNHLY and CDR2 is FYNNEI. The CDR3 DNA is TGTGCCAGCACTAGGACTAGCGCGAACGAGCAGTACTTC. The encoded protein is CASTRTSANEQYF.